One sample yielded the 27 T cell receptor beta chains listed below, sequenced in a study of blood T cell repertoires in COVID-19. Assay used: immunoSEQ multiplex PCR; TCRdb lists only in-frame clones, some missing. The sample yields over 250,000 clones, around 87% seen once. Sequencing was performed on peripheral blood. The receptors originated from a woman aged 45-60 years with acute or convalescent COVID-19.

This clone was recorded once. V usage is TRBV6-2 or TRBV6-3 and J usage is TRBJ2-3; TRBD2 matches at 8 bases. The CDR3 has 14 amino acids. Germline trimming cut 1 base from V and 9 bases from J; bases unmatched to any gene: 6. CDR1 and CDR2 from the germline V gene are MNHEY and SVGEGT. The CDR3 DNA sequence: TGTGCCAGCAGTTACTTACTAGCGGAGCCGACGCAGTATTTT. As protein: CASSYLLAEPTQYF.

The chain is built from TRBV9 and TRBJ1-6, with D maybe TRBD1 (6 bases). The germline gives CDR1 SGDLS, CDR2 YYNGEE. Between the trimmed V and J ends, which lost 0 bases and 12 bases, there was a span of 13 bases. The CDR3 totals 14 residues. CDR3 sequence reads: CASSVGQEDKPLHF. The CDR3 DNA is TGTGCCAGCAGCGTAGGACAGGAAGATAAACCCCTCCACTTT.

CDR3 sequence reads: CASSYSGGTYNEQFF. CDR3 nucleotide sequence: TGTGCCAGCAGTTACTCGGGGGGGACCTACAATGAGCAGTTCTTC. This chain connects TRBV6-6 to TRBJ2-1; 7 bases align to TRBD2. This CDR3 contains 15 residues. J was trimmed by 2 bases and V by 0 bases; bases with no gene match: 1. Germline CDR1 reads MNHNY; CDR2 reads SVGAGI (reference sequence).

CDR3 loop: CASSQLATTGGVYGYTF. CDR3 nucleotides: TGTGCCAGCAGCCAGCTAGCAACGACAGGGGGCGTCTATGGCTACACCTTC. The chain recombines TRBV14 with TRBJ1-2; 10 positions agree with TRBD1. The CDR3 is made up of 17 amino acids. Unmatched junction bases numbered 11, after V lost 3 bases and J lost 4 bases. From germline, CDR1 is SGHDN and CDR2 FVKESK.

J is TRBJ1-5 and V is TRBV19, with 8 bases identical to TRBD1. This CDR3 has 14 residues. Germline CDR1 and CDR2: LNHDA and SQIVND (reference sequence). The trim removed 4 bases at V and 6 bases at J, leaving 5 bases unmatched. CDR3 sequence reads: CASSSGQGTQPQHF. The CDR3 DNA reads as TGTGCCAGTAGTAGTGGACAGGGCACTCAGCCCCAGCATTTT.

This sequence joins TRBV24-1 and TRBJ2-7, with 12 bases aligning to TRBD2. Germline CDR1 and CDR2: KGHDR and SFDVKD. J was trimmed by 5 bases and V by 9 bases; bases with no gene match: 10. CDR3 length equals 15 residues. The CDR3 loop is CATGASGRGRDEQYF. CDR3 DNA sequence: TGTGCCACCGGGGCTAGCGGGAGGGGAAGGGACGAGCAGTACTTC.

This clone has just one count. This chain joins TRBV14 and TRBJ1-1; D unresolved. V was cut by 2 bases and J by 5 bases, with 9 bases left in between. The CDR3 has 13 amino acids. CDR1 is SGHDN, CDR2 FVKESK, per germline. The CDR3 region has the DNA TGTGCCAGCAGCCAATTAAGCGTAACTGAAGCTTTCTTT. It encodes CASSQLSVTEAFF.

In this sample, this clone turned up once. This chain uses TRBV9 with TRBJ2-2; possible D gene TRBD1, 6 bases. The V end lost 0 bases, the J end lost 0 bases, and 12 bases lay between the germline ends. In germline, CDR1 is SGDLS, CDR2 YYNGEE. This CDR3 contains 17 residues. CDR3 sequence (DNA): TGTGCCAGCAGCGTAGTGGAGACAGGCGCGAACACCGGGGAGCTGTTTTTT. Translating it yields CASSVVETGANTGELFF.

In DNA form, the CDR3 reads TGTGCCATCGCCGGGACAGGGTATAATTCACCCCTCCACTTT. Amino acids: CAIAGTGYNSPLHF. The chain couples TRBV10-3 to TRBJ1-6, with TRBD1 identical over 9 bases. V lost 8 bases, J lost 4 bases, and 3 bases stayed unmatched. CDR1 is ENHRY and CDR2 is SYGVKD in the germline V gene. This CDR3 contains 14 residues.

The chain employs TRBV5-1 and TRBJ1-2, with no clear D. Trimming pared 3 bases from V and 0 bases from J, leaving 9 bases between. CDR3 length: 14 residues. The germline CDR1 and CDR2 sequences are SGHRS and YFSETQ. The CDR3 here is CASSSSQSNYGYTF. CDR3 DNA sequence: TGCGCCAGCAGCTCCTCCCAGTCTAACTATGGCTACACCTTC. Using reference TRBV5-1 and TRBJ1-2 for the parts outside the CDR3, the full variable domain is KAGVTQTPRYLIKTRGQQVTLSCSPISGHRSVSWYQQTPGQGLQFLFEYFSETQRNKGNFPGRFSGRQFSNSRSEMNVSTLELGDSALYLCASSSSQSNYGYTFGSGTRLTVV.

Remarks on this clone: Distinct nucleotide sequences in the sample also encode this CDR3. This chain connects TRBV10-3 to TRBJ1-5; no reliable D call. CDR1 and CDR2 (germline): ENHRY, SYGVKD. This CDR3 has 15 residues. V lost 4 bases and J 0 bases, leaving 10 bases between the germline ends. CDR3 protein: CAISGTGTSNQPQHF. For the CDR3, the DNA is TGTGCCATCAGTGGGACGGGAACTAGCAATCAGCCCCAGCATTTT.

CDR3 region: CASSYSLQSHTIYF. In DNA form, the CDR3 reads TGTGCCAGCAGTTACTCGCTGCAAAGCCACACCATATATTTT. The gene calls are TRBV6-2 or TRBV6-3 and TRBJ1-3, with no clear D. The length of the CDR3 is 14 residues. CDR1 MNHEY and CDR2 SVGEGT come from the germline V gene. Trimming stripped 0 bases from V and 8 bases from J, with 11 bases between.

The V call is TRBV18, the J call TRBJ2-2, with 13 bases fitting TRBD2. The CDR3 is 16 amino acids. The trim removed 4 bases at V and 4 bases at J, leaving 3 bases unmatched. CDR1 is KGHSH, CDR2 LQKENI, per germline. CDR3 sequence: CASSLTSGRATGELFF. CDR3 coding DNA: TGTGCCAGCTCACTCACTAGCGGGAGGGCCACCGGGGAGCTGTTTTTT.

V usage is TRBV28 and J usage is TRBJ2-1; D may be TRBD2 (6 bases). Trimming pared 3 bases from V and 5 bases from J, leaving 26 bases between. The CDR3 extends over 19 amino acids. Germline V gene lookup returns CDR1 MDHEN and CDR2 SYDVKM. CDR3 bases: TGTGCCAGCAGTTTGGTCTACGGAGGGCCTAGTTGGTCACACAATGAGCAGTTCTTC. The encoded protein is CASSLVYGGPSWSHNEQFF.

The chain combines TRBV9 with TRBJ1-2; D is unresolved. With 0 bases removed from V and 0 bases from J, the gap between germline ends came to 9 bases. The CDR3 spans 15 residues. Germline loops: CDR1 SGDLS, CDR2 YYNGEE. The CDR3 here is CASSVVGSSNYGYTF. CDR3 nucleotides: TGTGCCAGCAGCGTAGTGGGCAGCTCTAACTATGGCTACACCTTC.

The chain is built from TRBV11-1 and TRBJ1-5; the D is unclear. The CDR3 loop spans 13 amino acids. The V gene lost 1 base and the J gene lost 7 bases, with 8 bases spanning the gap. Germline CDR1 reads SGHAT; CDR2 reads FQDESV (reference sequence). The CDR3 loop reads CASSLGLYQPQHF. The DNA of the CDR3 is TGTGCCAGCAGCTTAGGGCTTTACCAGCCCCAGCATTTT.

The V and J genes are TRBV7-5 and TRBJ2-4; TRBD1, the table's D call, lacks a check against the DNA. TRBV7-5 is marked as a pseudogene. This CDR3 contains 14 residues. The CDR3, as DNA: TGTGCCAGAAGCTTGGGGGGACAGCCAAACATTCAGTACTTC. Amino acids: CARSLGGQPNIQYF.

The chain has TRBV4-1 and TRBJ2-7; TRBD1 is a possible D gene (6 bases). Trimming pared 0 bases from V and 5 bases from J, leaving 14 bases between. Germline CDR1 is MGHRA and CDR2 is YSYEKL. CDR3 size: 15 residues. Here the CDR3 DNA reads TGCGCCAGCAGCCAAGAAGAGAGGGGGTGGGACGAGCAGTACTTC. This translates into CASSQEERGWDEQYF.

For the CDR3, the DNA is TGTGCCAGCAGTAGTTTAAGGACAGGCCCGAACACTGAAGCTTTCTTT. It yields the protein CASSSLRTGPNTEAFF. The chain employs TRBV7-9 and TRBJ1-1; 7 positions match TRBD1. This CDR3 is 16 amino acids long. CDR1 is SEHNR, CDR2 FQNEAQ, per germline (reference sequence). The V and J ends lost 6 bases and 1 base, in that order; junction bases with no gene match: 11.

This sequence joins TRBV7-9 and TRBJ1-5; a possible D gene is TRBD1 (6 bases). This CDR3 spans 19 amino acids. The ends were cut back, 1 base at V and 0 bases at J, with 19 bases in the middle. Per germline, CDR1 SEHNR and CDR2 FQNEAQ (reference sequence). CDR3 loop: CASSLVLGGPAYSNQPQHF. For the CDR3, the DNA is TGTGCCAGCAGCTTAGTCCTGGGGGGGCCAGCATATAGCAATCAGCCCCAGCATTTT. The full variable domain, rest sourced from reference TRBV7-9 and TRBJ1-5, is DTGVSQNPRHKITKRGQNVTFRCDPISEHNRLYWYRQTLGQGPEFLTYFQNEAQLEKSRLLSDRFSAERPKGSFSTLEIQRTEQGDSAMYLCASSLVLGGPAYSNQPQHFGDGTRLSIL.

As concerns this clone: Other DNA sequences within the sample encode an identical CDR3. This chain uses TRBV27 with TRBJ2-7; the match to TRBD2 covers 9 bases. The CDR3 is 15 amino acids. Germline CDR1 MNHEY, CDR2 SMNVEV (reference sequence). V was clipped by 6 bases and J by 2 bases; unmatched bases: 8. The CDR3 DNA reads as TGTGCCAGCAGCCTAAGCGCTAGCGGGACCTACGAGCAGTACTTC. Protein: CASSLSASGTYEQYF.

The chain couples TRBV2 to TRBJ1-4; D might be TRBD1 (5 bases). V lost 3 bases and J lost 5, with 13 bases in between. Per germline, CDR1 SNHLY and CDR2 FYNNEI. This CDR3 is 15 amino acids long. The CDR3 loop reads CASSDMQGINEKLFF. The CDR3 DNA follows: TGTGCCAGCAGTGACATGCAGGGCATAAATGAAAAACTGTTTTTT.

The V gene is TRBV4-2, the J gene TRBJ1-2; the D gene is possibly TRBD1 (5 bases). The germline V gene encodes CDR1 LGHNA and CDR2 YNFKEQ. The length of the CDR3 is 14 residues. V gave up 0 bases and J gave up 8 bases, with 13 bases separating them. The CDR3 spells CASSQEQGFKGYTF. The CDR3 DNA follows: TGTGCCAGCAGCCAAGAGCAGGGATTTAAGGGCTACACCTTC.

This chain uses TRBV14 with TRBJ2-3, with D possibly being TRBD2 (6 bases). Germline V gene data show CDR1 as SGHDN and CDR2 as FVKESK. This CDR3 spans 12 amino acids. V gave up 5 bases and J gave up 7 bases, with 10 bases separating them. CDR3: CASSGSGNTQYF. The CDR3 nucleotides are TGTGCCAGCAGCGGTAGCGGAAATACGCAGTATTTT.

The chain joins TRBV15 to TRBJ1-6; maybe TRBD1 (5 bases). Trimming removed 8 bases from V and 7 bases from J, with 12 bases in between. Germline lookup yields CDR1 LNHNV and CDR2 YYDKDF (reference sequence). The CDR3 sequence is 13 residues long. The CDR3 region is CATGGSLNSPLHF. The CDR3 nucleotides are TGTGCCACCGGGGGGTCACTGAATTCACCCCTCCACTTT. The complete variable domain, with remaining parts taken from reference TRBV15 and TRBJ1-6, reads DAMVIQNPRYQVTQFGKPVTLSCSQTLNHNVMYWYQQKSSQAPKLLFHYYDKDFNNEADTPDNFQSRRPNTSFCFLDIRSPGLGDTAMYLCATGGSLNSPLHFGNGTRLTVT.

The chain is built from TRBV27 and TRBJ2-3; possible D gene TRBD2, 5 bases. The CDR3 totals 14 residues. V lost 8 bases to trimming and J lost 3 bases, with 15 bases between them. The germline V gene encodes CDR1 MNHEY and CDR2 SMNVEV (reference sequence). CDR3 in amino acids: CASGVEGRTDTQYF. CDR3 bases: TGTGCCAGCGGCGTAGAGGGAAGGACAGATACGCAGTATTTT.

The rearrangement uses TRBV6-5 and TRBJ2-1; TRBD1 matches at 9 bases. Looked up from germline, CDR1 is MNHEY and CDR2 is SVGAGI. V was clipped by 5 bases and J by 4 bases; unmatched bases: 6. This CDR3 spans 15 amino acids. The CDR3, as DNA: TGTGCCAGCAGTCGAGGAGGGACAGGGTACAATGAGCAGTTCTTC. As protein: CASSRGGTGYNEQFF.